One sample yielded the 20 T cell receptor beta chains listed below, sequenced in a study of esophageal squamous cell carcinoma under preoperative chemotherapy. Via MiXCR, TCRdb re-called the PCR reads, giving one row per CDR3 protein. The data contain about 30,000 distinct CDR3 sequences, under 60% of them singletons. Time point in this sample: before preoperative PTX-NDP chemotherapy. Sample collection was performed from a patient given preoperative chemotherapy. The source of these receptors is a human donor with esophageal squamous cell carcinoma. The donor label of this sample is uncertain.

The rearrangement uses TRBV4-3 and TRBJ2-3; D might be TRBD1 (6 bases). The CDR3 runs to 16 residues. Trimming left V 0 bases short and J 7 bases short, with 17 bases between. Per the germline V gene, CDR1 is LGHNA and CDR2 is YSLEER. This CDR3 is CASSQDQRGTPNTQYF. In DNA, the CDR3 is TGCGCCAGCAGCCAAGATCAACGTGGGACACCTAATACGCAGTATTTT.

With respect to this clonotype: At one end the junction does not follow the germline gene, possibly because of a read error. The V call is TRBV7-9, the J call TRBJ2-3, with 7 nucleotides matching TRBD1. Germline assignment: CDR1 SEHNR and CDR2 FQNEAQ (reference sequence). The length of the CDR3 is 15 residues. The CDR3 is CASSLGQVPSDTQYF. In DNA, the CDR3 is TGTGCCAGCAGTTTAGGACAGGTCCCGTCCGATACGCAGTATTTT.

This clonotype was counted many times. The chain uses TRBV12-3 or TRBV12-4 and TRBJ2-1; perhaps TRBD2 as D (5 bases). Trimming took off 6 bases at V and 10 bases at J, with 16 bases between the two ends. CDR3 length: 13 residues. CDR3 coding DNA: TGTGCCAGCAGCACAAGGGCCGGCGGGGAGCAGTTCTTC. It yields the protein CASSTRAGGEQFF.

Note on this clonotype: At one boundary the junction diverges from the germline segment, which might be a read error. The chain uses TRBV7-3 and TRBJ2-1, with 8 bases that match TRBD1. The J call may be mistaken, given a closer DNA end match to TRBJ2-7. Germline CDR1 reads SGHTA; CDR2 reads FQGTGA. This CDR3 contains 18 residues. The CDR3 region is CASSITLDREGYLYEQYF. As DNA, the CDR3 is TGTGCCAGCAGCATAACCCTGGACAGGGAAGGATACCTCTACGAGCAGTACTTC.

This clonotype was seen many times. The chain recombines TRBV12-3 or TRBV12-4 with TRBJ2-5, with D uncertain. The CDR3 totals 15 residues. The V gene lost 1 base and the J gene lost 4 bases, with 13 bases spanning the gap. The chain's CDR3 is CASSLGWTGGETQYF. CDR3 coding DNA: TGTGCCAGCAGTTTAGGTTGGACGGGCGGAGAGACCCAGTACTTC.

There are many counts of this clonotype. The rearrangement links TRBV6-5 to TRBJ2-6; no clear D. The CDR3 length is 15 residues. V was cut by 0 bases and J by 0 bases, with 3 bases left in between. Germline V gene lookup returns CDR1 MNHEY and CDR2 SVGAGI. CDR3 in DNA: TGTGCCAGCAGTTACTCGGGCTCTGGGGCCAACGTCCTGACTTTC. It specifies CASSYSGSGANVLTF.

This clonotype was observed once. V and J are TRBV7-6 and TRBJ2-5; D possibly corresponds to TRBD2 (6 bases). Trimming left V 3 bases short and J 8 bases short, with 31 bases between. Looked up from germline, CDR1 is SGHVS and CDR2 is FNYEAQ. This CDR3 has 19 amino acids. The CDR3 DNA is TGTGCCAGCAGCTTGGATGCGGGGCTCCCCGGGGGTGCCAAAAACACCCAGTACTTC. Its protein product is CASSLDAGLPGGAKNTQYF. The entire variable domain, with the rest obtained from reference TRBV7-6 and TRBJ2-5, is as follows: GAGVSQSPRYKVTKRGQDVALRCDPISGHVSLYWYRQALGQGPEFLTYFNYEAQQDKSGLPNDRFSAERPEGSISTLTIQRTEQRDSAMYRCASSLDAGLPGGAKNTQYFGPGTRLLVL.

The chain uses TRBV6-1 and TRBJ2-5; tentative D call: TRBD2 (5 bases). The DNA end is a closer match to TRBJ2-7, so the J assignment may be wrong. The length of the CDR3 is 12 residues. The germline CDR1 and CDR2 sequences are MNHNS and SASEGT. The DNA for the CDR3 is TGTGCCAGCAGGACGTTGGGAGACGAGCAGTACTTC. It translates to CASRTLGDEQYF.

This clonotype came up many times. This chain links TRBV7-9 with TRBJ1-1; D possibly corresponds to TRBD1 (5 bases). This CDR3 has 15 residues. Trimming cost V 4 bases and J 1 base, with 13 bases left between them. Germline CDR1 and CDR2: SEHNR and FQNEAQ (reference sequence). The CDR3 DNA follows: TGTGCCAGCAGCTCTGACTGGGGCAGGAACACTGAAGCTTTCTTT. The encoded protein is CASSSDWGRNTEAFF.

There are many counts of this clonotype. The genes are TRBV24-1 and TRBJ2-1; TRBD2 matches 8 bases. The CDR3 length is 14 residues. V lost 5 bases to trimming and J lost 9 bases; unmatched junction nucleotides: 8. CDR1 is KGHDR and CDR2 is SFDVKD in the germline V gene. CDR3 residues: CATSGTSLRGEQFF. CDR3 DNA sequence: TGTGCCACCAGTGGGACTAGCCTAAGGGGTGAGCAGTTCTTC.

V gene TRBV11-2 combines with J gene TRBJ2-7; 9 bases fit TRBD1. V trimming: 6 bases; J trimming: 6 bases; junction bases outside the gene matches: 9. Germline V gene data show CDR1 as SGHAT and CDR2 as FQNNGV. The CDR3 is 14 amino acids. CDR3 coding DNA: TGTGCCAGCAGAGGGACAGGGAGCGCGGCCGAGCAGTACTTC. Amino acids: CASRGTGSAAEQYF. Supplemented by reference TRBV11-2 and TRBJ2-7, the full variable domain reads EAGVAQSPRYKIIEKRQSVAFWCNPISGHATLYWYQQILGQGPKLLIQFQNNGVVDDSQLPKDRFSAERLKGVDSTLKIQPAKLEDSAVYLCASRGTGSAAEQYFGPGTRLTVT.

With respect to this clonotype: The junction differs from germline at one of its ends, possibly a read error. This sequence joins TRBV7-2 and TRBJ2-4; 7 positions match TRBD1. This CDR3 region has 16 residues. Looked up from germline, CDR1 is SGHTA and CDR2 is FQGNSA. This CDR3 reads CASRVQGLRAKNTQYF. The CDR3 coding sequence is TGTGCCAGCCGCGTACAGGGGCTGAGAGCCAAAAACACGCAGTATTTC.

This clonotype came up once. Relative to the germline gene, one junction end is altered; a read error may explain this. The rearrangement links TRBV7-2 to TRBJ2-3; 8 bases line up with TRBD1. Germline lookup yields CDR1 SGHTA and CDR2 FQGNSA. This CDR3 is built from 14 residues. CDR3 residues: CGSRGRGAKNTQYF. In nucleotides, the CDR3 is TGTGGCAGCAGGGGGCGGGGAGCCAAAAACACGCAGTACTTT.

This clonotype is judged medium-sized. The chain uses TRBV10-1 and TRBJ2-3; D ambiguous. With 5 bases removed from V and 4 bases from J, the gap between germline ends came to 4 bases. The CDR3 sequence is 11 residues long. CDR1 and CDR2 (germline): WNHNN, SYGVQD (reference sequence). For the CDR3, the DNA is TGCGCCAGCAGTTTAGCAGATACGCAGTATTTT. It codes for CASSLADTQYF.

This clonotype was counted at least ten times. CDR3 loop: CASSFDNEQFF. In DNA, the CDR3 is TGTGCCAGCAGTTTCGACAATGAGCAGTTCTTC. The chain is built from TRBV12-3 or TRBV12-4 and TRBJ2-1, with D unclear. Trimming pared 3 bases from V and 5 bases from J, leaving 2 bases between. The CDR3 spans 11 residues.

The chain is built from TRBV7-6 and TRBJ2-3, with TRBD1 as a possible D gene (6 bases). CDR1 is SGHVS, CDR2 FNYEAQ, per germline. This CDR3 is 15 amino acids long. The germline V and J ends were trimmed by 11 bases and 4 bases, with 22 bases remaining between them. CDR3 in amino acids: CAGGSGARGPDTQYF. DNA for the CDR3: TGTGCCGGGGGCTCAGGAGCCCGGGGCCCAGATACGCAGTATTTT.

This clonotype was seen just once. Its ends do not fully match the called genes, so a read error is possible. J is TRBJ2-4 and V is TRBV7-2, with D possibly matching TRBD2 (7 bases). From germline, CDR1 is SGHTA and CDR2 FQGNSA. The CDR3 is made up of 15 amino acids. CDR3 bases: TGTGGCAGCGGCTCGGCGGGGGCGCCGACAAATACGCAGTACTTC. Protein product: CGSGSAGAPTNTQYF.

CDR3 loop: CASSKGQGLYEQYF. CDR3 bases: TGTGCCAGCAGCAAGGGACAGGGTTTGTATGAGCAGTACTTC. The rearrangement links TRBV7-9 to TRBJ2-5; 9 nucleotides line up with TRBD1. Germline trimming cut 5 bases from V and 11 bases from J; bases unmatched to any gene: 12. Germline CDR1 is SEHNR and CDR2 is FQNEAQ (reference sequence). The length of the CDR3 is 14 residues.

This clonotype was recorded at least ten times. The rearrangement links TRBV6-1 to TRBJ1-2, with TRBD1 matching over 8 bases. The CDR3 contains 14 residues. CDR1 and CDR2 (germline): MNHNS, SASEGT. V shed 3 bases, J shed 8 bases, and the junction held 8 bases outside the gene matches. Here the CDR3 DNA reads TGTGCCAGCAGTGAGCTACAGGGGGATAGCGGCTACACCTTC. It codes for CASSELQGDSGYTF.

The chain is built from TRBV10-2 and TRBJ2-4, with D maybe TRBD2 (6 bases). Germline V gene data show CDR1 as WSHSY and CDR2 as SAAADI. V lost 11 bases and J lost 13, with 30 bases in between. This CDR3 is built from 15 residues. As DNA, the CDR3 is TGCGCCGGGGGTGGCGGGGCGGGTGCCCAAGACACCCAGTACTTC. It specifies CAGGGGAGAQDTQYF.